This paragraph covers one T cell receptor (beta chain) sequence. At least ten counts were recorded for this clonotype. Its antigen remains unidentified. The sample holds no much larger clone one base away, and base qualities are not on file. This sample is drawn from a study of Graves' ophthalmopathy and Graves' hyperthyroidism (dated by TCRdb to between 2018 and 2020). General notes on the study: Peripheral blood samples were taken at the time of initial diagnosis, before any treatment was given. The study used signatures of the TCR beta repertoire to tell Graves' ophthalmopathy apart from Graves' hyperthyroidism and to predict which patients would progress to ophthalmopathy. In total, 135 blood samples were TCR-sequenced: 40 to 45 ophthalmopathy, roughly 80 hyperthyroidism and some 17 hyperthyroidism-to-ophthalmopathy patients. To explore V-J signatures that separate ophthalmopathy from hyperthyroidism, a discovery set of approximately 100 patients was enrolled, consisting of about 41 with ophthalmopathy and around 57 with stable hyperthyroidism. An independent validation cohort comprised some 19 hyperthyroidism patients and 15 to 17 patients who later progressed from hyperthyroidism to ophthalmopathy. In roughly six hyperthyroidism patients, the T-cell repertoire of thyroid tissue was compared with the T-cell repertoire of blood. Once sampling was done, hyperthyroidism patients were given methimazole at a starting dose of 30 mg daily, while ophthalmopathy patients were given high-dose intravenous methylprednisolone. For training and testing, the 100 patients in the discovery cohort were randomly divided in a 7:3 ratio. What the study reported, not specific to this receptor: Among expanded thyroid clonotypes with frequency above 0.001, most also showed up in blood, which suggests that blood repertoires may reflect the thyroid immune response. In cross-validation, the 13-signature model distinguished ophthalmopathy from stable hyperthyroidism with about 89% sensitivity and about 81% specificity, while in the test set the corresponding values were roughly 80% and 75%. Sample size was not statistically predetermined, and group allocation was not concealed from the investigators. In validation, the model predicted ophthalmopathy progression with about 70% sensitivity and 72.22% specificity; some 13 predicted patients were CT-confirmed with GO in a median of approximately 6.5 months.

CDR1 is given as DFQATT and CDR2 as SNEGSKA, both from the germline V gene (reference sequence). The junction carries 14 bases between V and J, which are trimmed by 0 bases and 8 bases respectively. The CDR3 holds 15 amino acids from the cysteine to the phenylalanine. Of all the DNA, just the CDR3 is kept, 45 bases in frame from base 1. TCR beta CDR3 regions were amplified from RNA transcripts for repertoire sequencing. The first round was an RT-PCR using HTBI primers with the Qiagen OneStep RT-PCR kit, and this first round was followed by a second-round multiplex PCR, then size selection and purification. Sequencing of the libraries was carried out on an Illumina HiSeq2000 in paired-end mode with 100 bp reads. The original methods were these. Reads were processed with SOAPnuke, discarding reads with adapters, uncalled bases, mean Phred below 15, or no exact constant-primer or identifier match. High-quality paired reads were merged with COPE v1.2.5. Each unique nucleotide sequence was treated as a clonotype, and MiTCR v1.1 was used to align the clonotypes to the IMGT TRB V, D and J references. Only V-J combinations with frequency above 0.0001 were analysed, covering over 99% of repertoires. For each V-J combination, a TCR clonal expansion and chaos score was defined as the ratio of F50 clonal expansion to chaos observed in the TCRdist matrix. Welch's t-statistics and random forest were used to narrow the features down to more than 10 V-J combinations, which were then fed into a naive Bayes classifier. Thyroid-blood repertoire similarity was quantified with the Morisita-Horn index. TCRdb cleaned the public reads at Q25 with fastp, built clones with MiXCR and kept in-frame beta chains. Entries that share a CDR3 protein sequence are merged under the most common genes and DNA. TCRdb assigned the V and J calls; the authors' analysis was not used. The sample records some 390,000 distinct CDR3 sequences, 15% to 20% of which are singletons. The ten largest account for about 1.6% of the sample.

Patients with ophthalmopathy had moderately to severely active disease, with a Clinical Activity Score of 3 or more, a NOSPECS grade of 4 or more, and a disease duration of less than 3 months. Patients with other autoimmune diseases, uncontrolled infections, pregnancy or lactation were excluded. Diagnosis was based on clinical symptoms, serum thyroxine, TRAb, thyroid ultrasound and orbital computed tomography. Using Ficoll-Paque density gradient centrifugation, PBMCs were isolated from 8.5 to 10 ml of fresh peripheral blood. Trizol reagent was used to extract the total RNA, and its quality was then checked on an Agilent 2100 Bioanalyzer.

Sequencing input: peripheral blood. The sequence links TRBV20-1 to TRBJ1-6, and TRBD1 may be the D gene, going by 6 matching bases. This receptor was identified in a woman between 18 and 29 years old with Graves' ophthalmopathy. Donor details come from another sample of the same person, matched by shared clones. The DNA reads as follows: TGCAGTGCTAGAGATTACAGGACAGTCGATTCACCCCTCCACTTT. Its protein reads: CSARDYRTVDSPLHF.